The TCR beta chain described here comes from a study of shared clonotypes between healthy human individuals. Study-wide background: Per-donor plates numbered three CD4 naive, three CD4 memory, two CD8 naive and one CD8 memory. General study results and limits: Clonotypes shared by all four donors outscored non-shared clonotypes in generation probability. The study sampled only blood, and tissue repertoires likely differ.

CDR1 and CDR2 (germline): MNHEY, SVGAGI. The germline V and J ends were trimmed by 0 bases and 5 bases, with 10 bases remaining between them. This CDR3 contains 15 residues. Terminally differentiated effector memory CD45RA+ cells were left out of the naive CD8 fraction, which was CD45RO-negative and positively selected for CCR7. Free of recent acute infections or vaccinations, the donors were healthy HIV-negative adults. Regarding this clone: Its matching antigen is unknown.

Profiling relied on immunoSEQ multiplex PCR, and the TCRdb table lists in-frame clones only, not all of them. The table includes around 2,100,000 clones, approximately 94% detected once. The clonotype originates from a man between 18 and 35 years old in good health. The chain links TRBV6-5 to TRBJ2-2, with D unresolved. The sequencing sample was made of naive CD8+ T cells sorted from blood. The CDR3 loop reads CASSYSQARTGELFF. CDR3 coding DNA: TGTGCCAGCAGTTACTCCCAGGCTAGGACCGGGGAGCTGTTTTTT.